This T cell receptor (beta chain) came from a study of shared clonotypes between healthy human individuals. Using approximately 200 ng DNA, 32,000 or so T cell genomes, the sorted-subset replicate PCRs were run. TCRdb's table, derived via immunoSEQ multiplex PCR, lists solely in-frame clones and lacks some. The repertoire includes about 1 million clones, about 75% of them detected once, and 1.4% to 1.5% sits in the top ten. Losses at the gene ends were 5 bases for V and 3 bases for J; bases not matched to a gene: 5. Germline values: CDR1 SGHVS, CDR2 FQNEAQ. This CDR3 has 16 residues. Sequenced input: memory CD4+ T cells sorted from blood. Described subset: CD45RA-negative fraction. The chain has TRBV7-8 and TRBJ2-5; TRBD2 agrees at 14 bases. The clonotype comes from a man younger than 35 in good health. The CDR3 region has the DNA TGTGCCAGCAGCCTGCGGACTAGCGGGGGGAAAGAGACCCAGTACTTC. Amino acid sequence: CASSLRTSGGKETQYF.